Shown below are 15 T cell receptor beta chains from a single sample sequenced in a study of graft-versus-host responses after intestinal transplantation. TCRdb's table, derived via immunoSEQ multiplex PCR, lists solely in-frame clones and lacks some. The data contain about 63,000 clones, under 90% of them singletons. Intraepithelial lymphocytes and lamina propria lymphocytes were released through processing of graft tissue. Sequences were derived from ileum tissue, sampled less than 400 days after transplant. These TCRs come from a human patient who received an intestinal transplant, so some T cells may come from the graft donor.

This sequence joins TRBV28 and TRBJ1-6, with 9 nucleotides matching TRBD1. Germline values: CDR1 MDHEN, CDR2 SYDVKM. The trim removed 5 bases at V and 0 bases at J, leaving 5 bases unmatched. The CDR3 loop spans 17 amino acids. This CDR3 reads CASSPGTGISYNSPLHF. The CDR3, as DNA: TGTGCCAGCAGTCCGGGGACAGGGATCTCCTATAATTCACCCCTCCACTTT.

V is TRBV6-1 and J is TRBJ1-5; D gene uncertain. Between the trimmed V and J ends, which lost 0 bases and 4 bases, there was a span of 7 bases. CDR1 and CDR2 from the germline V gene are MNHNS and SASEGT. The CDR3 is made up of 14 amino acids. DNA for the CDR3: TGTGCCAGCAGTGAAGCAGGGTGGAATCAGCCCCAGCATTTT. Translation: CASSEAGWNQPQHF.

The count of this clone is one. This chain links TRBV9 with TRBJ2-7; 8 bases are a match to TRBD1. V was pared by 4 bases and J by 5 bases, with 14 bases of the junction left unmatched. The CDR3 is 16 residues long. In germline, CDR1 is SGDLS, CDR2 YYNGEE. In DNA, the CDR3 is TGTGCCAGCAGCCCAAGATTGGGAGACAGGGGACACGAGCAGTACTTC. It translates to CASSPRLGDRGHEQYF. Combining the CDR3 with reference TRBV9 and TRBJ2-7 gives the whole variable domain DSGVTQTPKHLITATGQRVTLRCSPRSGDLSVYWYQQSLDQGLQFLIQYYNGEERAKGNILERFSAQQFPDLHSELNLSSLELGDSALYFCASSPRLGDRGHEQYFGPGTRLTVT.

V usage is TRBV4-2 and J usage is TRBJ2-7; D is ambiguous. This CDR3 has 15 residues. Between the trimmed V and J ends, which lost 1 base and 2 bases, there was a span of 12 bases. From germline, CDR1 is LGHNA and CDR2 YNFKEQ. The CDR3 nucleotides read TGTGCCAGCAGCCAAGTTGGACGGTCCACCTACGAGCAGTACTTC. Amino acids: CASSQVGRSTYEQYF.

The rearrangement links TRBV6-4 to TRBJ2-5; weak D call: TRBD2 (5 bases). The end of the DNA aligns better with TRBJ2-7, so the J call may be wrong. From germline, CDR1 is MRHNA and CDR2 SNTAGT. This CDR3 is 16 amino acids long. The CDR3 nucleotides read TGTGCCAGCAGTGACAATGCGGGCAGACCTAAAGACGAGCAGTACTTC. Its protein product is CASSDNAGRPKDEQYF.

The chain is built from TRBV10-3 and TRBJ2-2; 11 bases fit TRBD2. The V gene end was trimmed by 0 bases and the J gene end by 2 bases; junction bases not matched to a gene: 2. This CDR3 spans 17 amino acids. Germline CDR1 ENHRY, CDR2 SYGVKD. DNA of the CDR3: TGTGCCATCAGTGAGTCGGGACTAGCGGTAAACACCGGGGAGCTGTTTTTT. It specifies CAISESGLAVNTGELFF.

This chain connects TRBV29-1 to TRBJ2-7; TRBD2 aligns across 8 bases. Germline-derived CDR1 and CDR2 are SQVTM and ANQGSEA. The CDR3 has 12 amino acids. Trimming at V came to 7 bases and at J to 4 bases, leaving 6 bases not matched to a gene. In DNA, the CDR3 is TGCAGCGCTGGAAGCGGGGGATACGAGCAGTACTTC. It yields the protein CSAGSGGYEQYF.

This chain uses TRBV21-1 with TRBJ1-3; the D segment call TRBD1 is taken from the table without a DNA check. TRBV21-1 is a documented pseudogene. CDR3 length equals 16 residues. CDR3 coding DNA: TGTGCCAGCAGCAAAGAGGCCAGGGGTACTGGAAACACCATATATTTT. The encoded protein is CASSKEARGTGNTIYF.

The J gene is TRBJ1-6, the V gene TRBV7-3, with TRBD1 matching over 7 bases. J gave up 11 bases and V 5 bases, and 9 bases lay outside the gene matches. Germline V CDR1 and CDR2: SGHTA, FQGTGA. The CDR3 consists of 14 residues. The CDR3 DNA follows: TGTGCCAGCAGCGAGGAGAGGGGGCGGCCACCCCTCCACTTT. Translating gives CASSEERGRPPLHF.

The chain employs TRBV6-4 and TRBJ1-1; no clear D gene. Per germline, CDR1 MRHNA and CDR2 SNTAGT. Trimming cost V 2 bases and J 4 bases, with 8 bases left between them. The CDR3 sequence is 13 residues long. Written as DNA, the CDR3 is TGTGCCAGCAGTGACCAGTGGGGCACTGAAGCTTTCTTT. Protein product: CASSDQWGTEAFF.

The chain uses TRBV6-5 and TRBJ2-7; 7 bases align to TRBD1. Germline lookup yields CDR1 MNHEY and CDR2 SVGAGI. The J segment lost 4 bases and the V segment lost 4 bases, leaving 7 bases of the junction unmatched. CDR3 length: 14 residues. The CDR3 DNA follows: TGTGCCAGCAGTTGCTCGGGACAGATTTACGAGCAGTACTTC. Its protein product is CASSCSGQIYEQYF.

This chain connects TRBV7-2 to TRBJ2-5; D remains unclear. Between the trimmed V and J ends, which lost 0 bases and 2 bases, there was a span of 7 bases. The CDR3 is 14 residues long. The germline V gene encodes CDR1 SGHTA and CDR2 FQGNSA. The CDR3 DNA is TGTGCCAGCAGCTTAGCGACATTTCAAGAGACCCAGTACTTC. It encodes CASSLATFQETQYF.

The chain combines TRBV29-1 with TRBJ2-6, with a weak D call TRBD1 (6 bases). Germline V gives CDR1 SQVTM, CDR2 ANQGSEA. The CDR3 is made up of 16 amino acids. The ends were cut back, 4 bases at V and 0 bases at J, with 13 bases in the middle. The CDR3 DNA is TGCAGCGTTGGGGAGACAGGTCGCTCTGGGGCCAACGTCCTGACTTTC. Its translation: CSVGETGRSGANVLTF. The variable domain in full, with the rest retrieved from reference TRBV29-1 and TRBJ2-6, is SAVISQKPSRDICQRGTSLTIQCQVDSQVTMMFWYRQQPGQSLTLIATANQGSEATYESGFVIDKFPISRPNLTFSTLTVSNMSPEDSSIYLCSVGETGRSGANVLTFGAGSRLTVL.

The chain carries TRBV7-9 and TRBJ2-5, with TRBD1 identical over 8 bases. The end of the DNA fits TRBJ2-7 better, so the J call may be wrong. CDR3 size: 16 residues. In germline, CDR1 is SEHNR, CDR2 FQNEAQ (reference sequence). CDR3 residues: CASSGSNSGGPYEQYF. CDR3 DNA sequence: TGTGCCAGCAGCGGTAGCAATTCAGGGGGCCCCTACGAGCAGTACTTC.

V is TRBV2 and J is TRBJ1-1; D ambiguous. V was trimmed by 6 bases and J by 8 bases, leaving 13 bases between them. The germline V gene has CDR1 SNHLY and CDR2 FYNNEI. This CDR3 spans 12 amino acids. CDR3 DNA sequence: TGTGCCAGCAGGCCTCAGGAAGGCGAAGCTTTCTTT. Translation: CASRPQEGEAFF.